A selection of T cell receptor beta chains follows, all from one sample in a study of tumor-infiltrating lymphocytes in oesophageal squamous cell carcinoma. TCRdb ran MiXCR on the PCR reads and lists one entry per CDR3 protein. The sample has some 18,000 distinct CDR3 sequences, under 50% seen once; the top ten hold about 10%. Sequenced material: normal esophageal tissue next to the tumor. These receptors all come from a male donor with esophageal squamous cell carcinoma. Each CDR3 is given with its conserved first and last residue. Fields, in order: V gene, D gene, J gene, clone size, CDR3 DNA, CDR3 protein. A D gene is named only where the DNA matches it firmly. Clone size is stated in some rows and not others, as once, few, many or a class when expanded.

TRBV7-2	TRBD2	TRBJ2-7	-	TGTGCCAGCAGCGACCGGACTAGCGGGACAAGGAATGAGCAGTACTTC	CASSDRTSGTRNEQYF
TRBV12-3/TRBV12-4	TRBD1	TRBJ2-7	-	TGTGCCAGCAGTTTTGGGACAGACCCCTCCTACGAGCAGTACTTC	CASSFGTDPSYEQYF
TRBV19	TRBD2	TRBJ2-5	many	TGTGCCAGTAGTATAGCGGGAGGGCCTCGGGAGACCCAGTACTTC	CASSIAGGPRETQYF
TRBV7-2	-	TRBJ2-4	-	TGTGCCAGCAGCCCGACACCGCAGGGCAATGAGCAGTACTTC	CASSPTPQGNEQYF
TRBV4-2	-	TRBJ2-1	-	TGTGCCAGCAGCCCAGGCCCCTACAATGAGCAGTTCTTC	CASSPGPYNEQFF
TRBV7-8	TRBD1	TRBJ2-7	few	TGTGCCAGCAGCTTAGCACAGGGGGGTGCCGAGCAGTACTTC	CASSLAQGGAEQYF
TRBV6-1	TRBD2	TRBJ2-3	many	TGTGCCAGCAGTCAATTCGGACTAGCGGGAGTGACAGATACGCAGTATTTT	CASSQFGLAGVTDTQYF
TRBV28	-	TRBJ2-3	once	TGTGCCAGCAGTCCCGGAGGGTCAGATACGCAGTATTTT	CASSPGGSDTQYF
TRBV5-3	-	TRBJ2-1	-	TGTGCCAGCAGCTTTCAACAGGGTTGGGTGGGTGAGCAGTTCTTC	CASSFQQGWVGEQFF
TRBV5-6	-	TRBJ1-4	-	TGTGCCAGCAGCTACTCACAGCTGAGTGAAAAACTGTTTTTT	CASSYSQLSEKLFF
TRBV7-6	-	TRBJ2-7	-	TGTGCCAGCAGCGCGGCTACAGATACCTACGAGCAGTACTTC	CASSAATDTYEQYF
TRBV28	-	TRBJ2-1	medium-sized	TGTGCCAGCAGAGAGGACAACTACAATGAGCAGTTCTTC	CASREDNYNEQFF
TRBV5-6	-	TRBJ2-7	many	TGTGCCAGCAGCCGGACTGCAACCTACGAGCAGTACTTC	CASSRTATYEQYF
TRBV6-6	-	TRBJ2-1	-	TGTGCCAGCAGTAAACCCGGGGGATACAATGAGCAGTTCTTC	CASSKPGGYNEQFF
TRBV6-1	TRBD2	TRBJ2-4	-	TGTGCCAGCAGTGGGGCTAGCGGGAGGCAGGACAATGAGCAGTACTTC	CASSGASGRQDNEQYF
TRBV6-1	TRBD1	TRBJ2-1	few	TGTGCCAGCAGTGAAAGTGCGGGGACAGGGTATCCTGAGCAGTTCTTC	CASSESAGTGYPEQFF
TRBV6-6	TRBD2	TRBJ2-1	many	TGTGCCAGCAGTTACCAGACTAGCGGTTACAATGAGCAGTTCTTC	CASSYQTSGYNEQFF